The 14 T cell receptor beta chains below all came from one sample that was sequenced in a study of blood T cell repertoires in COVID-19. The data were produced by immunoSEQ multiplex PCR, yet TCRdb's version contains in-frame clones alone and is incomplete. The sample carries about 200,000 clones, 80% to 90% recorded once. The sequenced sample was peripheral blood. Every receptor here comes from a woman in her seventies with acute or convalescent COVID-19.

This chain joins TRBV9 and TRBJ2-7, with D perhaps matching TRBD1 (6 bases). V lost 4 bases and J lost 4, with 12 bases in between. The germline gives CDR1 SGDLS, CDR2 YYNGEE. The CDR3 runs 13 residues. The CDR3 nucleotides are TGTGCCAGCAGCAATGGACAGAGGTACGAGCAGTACTTC. This translates into CASSNGQRYEQYF.

DNA of the CDR3: TGTGCCAGTACCGTCCCTGGACGCGCGGGGGGCAATGAGCAGTTCTTC. Its translation is CASTVPGRAGGNEQFF. The chain has TRBV19 and TRBJ2-1; 8 bases match TRBD2. This CDR3 is 16 amino acids long. The junction had 14 bases not matched to a gene; V was cut back by 7 bases and J by 6 bases. Germline values: CDR1 LNHDA, CDR2 SQIVND (reference sequence).

The chain links TRBV25-1 to TRBJ1-3; a possible D gene is TRBD1 (5 bases). The germline V gene has CDR1 MGHDK and CDR2 SYGVNS. The CDR3 is 13 amino acids. Here the CDR3 DNA reads TGTGCTACGGGAGGGGTCTCTGGAAACACCATATATTTT. Translated, it gives CATGGVSGNTIYF.

The J gene is TRBJ2-3, the V gene TRBV29-1; TRBD1 matches at 8 bases. Looked up from germline, CDR1 is SQVTM and CDR2 is ANQGSEA. The J segment lost 1 base and the V segment lost 7 bases, leaving 1 base of the junction unmatched. The CDR3 sequence is 12 residues long. In DNA, the CDR3 is TGCAGCGGGGGACAGGGCACAGATACGCAGTATTTT. Its protein product is CSGGQGTDTQYF.

V and J are TRBV27 and TRBJ1-4, with 9 bases matching TRBD1. V lost 1 base, J lost 10 bases, and 7 bases stayed unmatched. The CDR3 spans 15 residues. Germline V gene lookup returns CDR1 MNHEY and CDR2 SMNVEV (reference sequence). In DNA form, the CDR3 reads TGTGCCAGCAGTTTATACCCGACAGGGGGAGGAAAACTGTTTTTT. It translates to CASSLYPTGGGKLFF.

This sequence joins TRBV19 and TRBJ1-1; 8 bases line up with TRBD1. Germline V CDR1 and CDR2: LNHDA, SQIVND (reference sequence). The ends lost 5 bases at V and 8 bases at J; junction bases unmatched: 7. The CDR3 is 13 amino acids. CDR3 sequence reads: CASSVTGTGEAFF. The DNA of the CDR3 is TGTGCCAGTAGTGTAACCGGGACAGGCGAAGCTTTCTTT.

This chain joins TRBV7-9 and TRBJ1-5, with D uncertain. Germline values: CDR1 SEHNR, CDR2 FQNEAQ (reference sequence). V was trimmed by 5 bases and J by 4 bases, leaving 12 bases between them. This CDR3 contains 14 residues. For the CDR3, the DNA is TGTGCCAGCAGCCCCGCACTCCAAAATCAGCCCCAGCATTTT. It specifies CASSPALQNQPQHF. The complete variable domain, with remaining parts taken from reference TRBV7-9 and TRBJ1-5, reads DTGVSQNPRHKITKRGQNVTFRCDPISEHNRLYWYRQTLGQGPEFLTYFQNEAQLEKSRLLSDRFSAERPKGSFSTLEIQRTEQGDSAMYLCASSPALQNQPQHFGDGTRLSIL.

This rearrangement joins TRBV28 to TRBJ1-6; a possible D gene is TRBD1 (6 bases). The germline gives CDR1 MDHEN, CDR2 SYDVKM. Trimming took 6 bases from V and 16 from J, leaving 16 bases between them. The CDR3 is 12 residues long. The CDR3 spells CASSQYREGLHF. For the CDR3, the DNA is TGTGCCAGCAGCCAATACAGGGAAGGACTCCACTTT.

The chain links TRBV6-6 to TRBJ2-4; 8 nucleotides align to TRBD2. This CDR3 comprises 17 residues. Per the germline V gene, CDR1 is MNHNY and CDR2 is SVGAGI (reference sequence). Trimming cost V 5 bases and J 5 bases; bases outside gene matches: 14. In nucleotides, the CDR3 is TGTGCCAGCAGTCAGCAGGGGCCCCGGGGGGGCCAAAACATTCAGTACTTC. It yields the protein CASSQQGPRGGQNIQYF.

V and J are TRBV29-1 and TRBJ2-5; 8 positions agree with TRBD2. The germline CDR1 and CDR2 sequences are SQVTM and ANQGSEA. This CDR3 comprises 13 residues. The V segment lost 4 bases and the J segment 5 bases; nucleotides outside the gene matches: 6. The CDR3 nucleotides read TGCAGCGTTGCGGGAGGGGATTTGGAGACCCAGTACTTC. Translated: CSVAGGDLETQYF.

The table lists this clone with a count of one. The genes are TRBV21-1 and TRBJ1-3. TRBV21-1 is designated a pseudogene. The CDR3 loop spans 17 amino acids. DNA for the CDR3: TGTGCCAGCAGCATCTATGAACGCATGAGCTCTGGAAACACCATATATTTT. This translates into CASSIYERMSSGNTIYF.

There are a few counts of this clone. The J gene is TRBJ2-7, the V gene TRBV7-8; D perhaps matches TRBD1 (6 bases). The V and J ends lost 0 bases and 0 bases respectively, with 9 bases between them. The CDR3 covers 15 residues. Germline CDR1 reads SGHVS; CDR2 reads FQNEAQ. As DNA, the CDR3 is TGTGCCAGCAGCTTAGCTGACAGGTTCTCCTACGAGCAGTACTTC. Its protein is CASSLADRFSYEQYF. The complete variable domain, with remaining parts taken from reference TRBV7-8 and TRBJ2-7, reads GAGVSQSPRYKVAKRGQDVALRCDPISGHVSLFWYQQALGQGPEFLTYFQNEAQLDKSGLPSDRFFAERPEGSVSTLKIQRTQQEDSAVYLCASSLADRFSYEQYFGPGTRLTVT.

The chain couples TRBV5-6 to TRBJ2-3, with a tentative D call TRBD2 (5 bases). This CDR3 is built from 14 residues. V shed 4 bases and J shed 5 bases, with 14 bases lying between them. Looked up from germline, CDR1 is SGHDT and CDR2 is YYEEEE. The CDR3 protein is CASSLTGREDTQYF. The CDR3 coding sequence is TGTGCCAGCAGCCTGACGGGTCGGGAAGATACGCAGTATTTT.

The rearrangement uses TRBV28 and TRBJ2-5; 11 bases are a match to TRBD2. Trimming took 5 bases from V and 1 from J; bases not matched to a gene: 3. Germline V lookup: CDR1 MDHEN, CDR2 SYDVKM. This CDR3 is 15 amino acids long. CDR3: CASSIGTSGQETQYF. The CDR3 region has the DNA TGTGCCAGCAGTATCGGGACTAGCGGCCAAGAGACCCAGTACTTC. Using reference TRBV28 and TRBJ2-5 for the parts outside the CDR3, the full variable domain is DVKVTQSSRYLVKRTGEKVFLECVQDMDHENMFWYRQDPGLGLRLIYFSYDVKMKEKGDIPEGYSVSREKKERFSLILESASTNQTSMYLCASSIGTSGQETQYFGPGTRLLVL.